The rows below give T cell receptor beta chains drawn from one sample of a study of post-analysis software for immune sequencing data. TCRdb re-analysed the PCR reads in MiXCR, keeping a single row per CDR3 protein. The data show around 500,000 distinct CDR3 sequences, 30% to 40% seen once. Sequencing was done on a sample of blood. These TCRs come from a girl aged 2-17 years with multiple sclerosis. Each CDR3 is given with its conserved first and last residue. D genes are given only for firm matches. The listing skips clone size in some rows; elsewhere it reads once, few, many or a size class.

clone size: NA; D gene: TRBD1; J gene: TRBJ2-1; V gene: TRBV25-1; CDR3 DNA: TGTGCCAGCAGTGAATATTTAGGACAGGGTTACAATGAGCAGTTCTTC; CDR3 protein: CASSEYLGQGYNEQFF
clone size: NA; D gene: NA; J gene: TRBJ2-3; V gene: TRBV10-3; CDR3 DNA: TGTGCCATCAGTAGTCGTAGCACAGATACGCAGTATTTT; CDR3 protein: CAISSRSTDTQYF
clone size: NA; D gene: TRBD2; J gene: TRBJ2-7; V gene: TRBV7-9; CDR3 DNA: TGTGCCAGCAGCCCATCTAGCGGGGGGTACTACGAGCAGTACTTC; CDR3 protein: CASSPSSGGYYEQYF
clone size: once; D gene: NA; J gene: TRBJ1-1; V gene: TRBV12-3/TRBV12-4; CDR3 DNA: TGTGCCAGCAGTTTAACCGAAAGGTCTTTCTTT; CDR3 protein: CASSLTERSFF
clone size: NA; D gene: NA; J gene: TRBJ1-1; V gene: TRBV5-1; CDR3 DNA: TGCGCCAGCAGCTTGGATGGGAGCGCTGAAGCTTTCTTT; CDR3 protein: CASSLDGSAEAFF
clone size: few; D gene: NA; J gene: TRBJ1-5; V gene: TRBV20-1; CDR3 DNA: TGCAGTGCTAGATATAAGGCAGGGAATCAGCCCCAGCATTTT; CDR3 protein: CSARYKAGNQPQHF
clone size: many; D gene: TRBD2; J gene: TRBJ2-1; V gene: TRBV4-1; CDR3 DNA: TGCGCCAGCAGCCATTACGGGACAGGGCTAGGACTAGCGGGGCTGTGGCAGTTCTTC; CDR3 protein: CASSHYGTGLGLAGLWQFF
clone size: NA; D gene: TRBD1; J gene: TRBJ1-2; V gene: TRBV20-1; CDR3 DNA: TGCAGTGCAAAAACGACAGGGGGCTATGGCTACACCTTC; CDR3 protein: CSAKTTGGYGYTF
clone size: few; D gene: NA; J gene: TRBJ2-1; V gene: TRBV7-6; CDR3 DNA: TGTGCCAGCAGCTTAGGGGCCAGGACAAATGAGCAGTTCTTC; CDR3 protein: CASSLGARTNEQFF
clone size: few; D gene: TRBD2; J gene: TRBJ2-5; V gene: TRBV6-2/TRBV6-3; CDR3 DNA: TGTGCCAGCAGTTGGGTAGCGGGGGAGCTAGGGCAAGAGACCCAGTACTTC; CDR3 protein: CASSWVAGELGQETQYF
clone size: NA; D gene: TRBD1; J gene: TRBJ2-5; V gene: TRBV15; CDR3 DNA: TGTGCCACCGCTGGCGACAGGGGATTGGAGACCCAGTACTTC; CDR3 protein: CATAGDRGLETQYF
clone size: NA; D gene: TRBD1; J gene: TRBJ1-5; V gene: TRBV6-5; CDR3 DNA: TGTGCCACTTCGACAGGGTTGAGCAATCAGCCCCAGCATTTT; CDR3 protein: CATSTGLSNQPQHF
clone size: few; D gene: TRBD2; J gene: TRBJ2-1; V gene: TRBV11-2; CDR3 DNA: TGTGCCAGCAGCCGATCTCTAGCGGGTGCCAATGAGCAGTTCTTC; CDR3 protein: CASSRSLAGANEQFF
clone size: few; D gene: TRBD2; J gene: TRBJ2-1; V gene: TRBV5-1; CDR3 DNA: TGCGCCAGCCGGGCTAGCGGGGGGGGGACCTCCTACAATGAGCAGTTCTTC; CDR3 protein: CASRASGGGTSYNEQFF
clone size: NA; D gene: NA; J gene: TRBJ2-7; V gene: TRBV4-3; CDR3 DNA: TGCGCCAGCAGCCAAGATCGGGCAAGTAGCGACGAGCAGTACTTC; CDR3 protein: CASSQDRASSDEQYF
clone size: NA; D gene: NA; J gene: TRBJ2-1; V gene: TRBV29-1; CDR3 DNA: TGCAGCGTTGAGGGTTACAATGAGCAGTTCTTC; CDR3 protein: CSVEGYNEQFF
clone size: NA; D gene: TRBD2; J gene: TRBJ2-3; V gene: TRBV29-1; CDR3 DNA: TGCAGCGTTGAATTCTGGCGGGGGGCCACAGATACGCAGTATTTT; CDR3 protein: CSVEFWRGATDTQYF
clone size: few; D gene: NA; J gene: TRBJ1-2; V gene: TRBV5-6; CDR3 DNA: TGTGCCAGCAGCTTGGCCCTACAGGGATCCAACTATGGCTACACCTTC; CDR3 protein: CASSLALQGSNYGYTF
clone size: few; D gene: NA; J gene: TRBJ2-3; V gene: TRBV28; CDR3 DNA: TGTGCCAGCAGTTTTCCCTGGACTATTCCTGTTGCCCGCGACCTCCCGGATACGCAGTATTTT; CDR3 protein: CASSFPWTIPVARDLPDTQYF
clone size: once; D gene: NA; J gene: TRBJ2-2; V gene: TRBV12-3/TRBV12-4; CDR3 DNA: TGTGCCAGCAGTCCCGCAGGGCTACTGAGCACCGGGGAGCTGTTTTTT; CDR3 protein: CASSPAGLLSTGELFF
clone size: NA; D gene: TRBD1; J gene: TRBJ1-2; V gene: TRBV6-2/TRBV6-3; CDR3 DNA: TGTGCCAGCAGTTACTACGTGACAGGGGACTATGGCTACACCTTC; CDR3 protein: CASSYYVTGDYGYTF
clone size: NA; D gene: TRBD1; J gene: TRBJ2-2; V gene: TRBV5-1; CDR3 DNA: TGCGCCAGCAGCTTGGGTGACAGGGACACCGGGGAGCTGTTTTTT; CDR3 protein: CASSLGDRDTGELFF
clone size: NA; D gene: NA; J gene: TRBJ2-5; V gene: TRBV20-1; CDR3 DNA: TGCAGTCCTCAGGGTGTTGGGGGCGAGACCCAGTACTTC; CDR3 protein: CSPQGVGGETQYF
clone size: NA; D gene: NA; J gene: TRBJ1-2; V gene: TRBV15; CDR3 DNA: TGTGCCACCAGCAGAGGGTCCCGACCGCCCGGGACGACGGATGGCTACACCTTC; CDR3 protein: CATSRGSRPPGTTDGYTF